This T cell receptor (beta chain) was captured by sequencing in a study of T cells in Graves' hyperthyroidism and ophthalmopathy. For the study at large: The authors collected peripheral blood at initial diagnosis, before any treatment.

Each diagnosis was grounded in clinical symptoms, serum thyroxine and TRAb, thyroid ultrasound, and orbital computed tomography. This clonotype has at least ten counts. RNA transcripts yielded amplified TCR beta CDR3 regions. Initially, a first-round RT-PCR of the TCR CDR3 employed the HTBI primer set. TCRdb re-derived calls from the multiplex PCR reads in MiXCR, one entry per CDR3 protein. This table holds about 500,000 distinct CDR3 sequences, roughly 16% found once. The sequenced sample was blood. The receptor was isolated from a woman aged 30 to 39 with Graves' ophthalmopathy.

The DNA for the CDR3 is TGTGCCACAAGCGGGAGCGGGTACGAGCAGTACTTC. Amino acid sequence: CATSGSGYEQYF. The chain uses TRBV27 and TRBJ2-7; 8 bases map to TRBD2. Germline V CDR1 and CDR2: MNHEY, SMNVEV (reference sequence). The CDR3 contains 12 residues. V lost 10 bases and J lost 4; bases outside the gene matches: 6.